This TCR beta chain was captured in a study of blood T cell repertoires in COVID-19. Study background: The study drew acute and convalescent COVID-19 samples from the United States, Italy and Spain. PBMCs, B-cell-depleted T cells, or T cells were the source of the cDNA or gDNA that made up the material.

Per the original methods: Amplifying reference gene primers gave estimates of nucleated cell counts. Produced via immunoSEQ multiplex PCR; TCRdb's table is partial and in-frame only. That table gives V, J and clone size, and the DNA gave D and trimming. The sample carries about 130,000 clones, about 74% recorded once. The sequencing input was peripheral blood. The clonotype comes from a man between 60 and 70 years old with acute or convalescent COVID-19.

CDR3 region: CASTSRGRTLYGYTF. CDR3 DNA: TGTGCCAGCACCTCGCGGGGTCGAACCCTCTATGGCTACACCTTC. The chain combines TRBV7-4 with TRBJ1-2, with no clear D. The CDR3 is 15 amino acids. Germline CDR1 is SGHVT and CDR2 is SQSDAQ. V dropped 7 bases and J dropped 4 bases, with 19 bases sitting between them.